The 13 T cell receptor beta chains in this list originate from one sample, sequenced in a study of T-cell reconstitution after alpha-beta-depleted transplantation in children. Preparing the TCRbeta library involved the use of unique molecular identifiers. A single record per CDR3 protein comes from TCRdb applying MiXCR to the PCR reads. The sample lists about a million distinct CDR3 sequences, 25% to 35% occurring once. The input for sequencing was PBMCs, mostly from graft donor cells, taken 360 days after TCRalphabeta/CD19-depleted stem cell transplant. The receptors come from a boy less than two years old who had a stem cell transplant for SCID, so the T cells may come from the graft donor.

The rearrangement links TRBV7-7 to TRBJ2-1, with D possibly being TRBD2 (5 bases). V was clipped by 0 bases and J by 9 bases, with 9 bases between them. The CDR3 spans 13 residues. Germline CDR1 and CDR2: SSHAT and FNYEAQ (reference sequence). The CDR3 DNA sequence: TGTGCCAGCAGCTTAGCCGGGGTCGGTGAGCAGTTCTTC. Protein product: CASSLAGVGEQFF.

The chain couples TRBV7-8 to TRBJ2-7, with D maybe TRBD2 (5 bases). The CDR3 is 16 residues long. Trimming pared 2 bases from V and 6 bases from J, leaving 20 bases between. Germline V lookup: CDR1 SGHVS, CDR2 FQNEAQ. For the CDR3, the DNA is TGTGCCAGCAGCTTAACGATAGGCCTCGGACTGGGCGAGCAGTACTTC. Protein product: CASSLTIGLGLGEQYF.

The V call is TRBV11-2, the J call TRBJ2-1, with TRBD2 identical over 12 bases. From germline, CDR1 is SGHAT and CDR2 FQNNGV. The ends lost 5 bases at V and 7 bases at J; junction bases unmatched: 15. The CDR3 sequence is 18 residues long. The DNA for the CDR3 is TGTGCCAGCAGCCCACGTCCTCTAGCGGGGGGGCTCAAAAATGAGCAGTTCTTC. This sequence encodes CASSPRPLAGGLKNEQFF.

The chain uses TRBV5-1 and TRBJ1-1; D remains ambiguous. Deletions cut 7 bases from V and 6 bases from J, with 22 bases between. CDR3 length equals 15 residues. Germline CDR1 SGHRS, CDR2 YFSETQ. This chain's CDR3 is CASSTPEARRAEAFF. CDR3 nucleotides: TGCGCCAGCTCGACTCCTGAGGCCCGAAGGGCTGAAGCTTTCTTT.

This clonotype was counted between two and nine times. The rearrangement links TRBV12-5 to TRBJ1-1, with D perhaps matching TRBD1 (6 bases). V lost 7 bases, J lost 2 bases, and 32 bases lay in between. The CDR3 contains 20 residues. Germline V gives CDR1 LGHNT, CDR2 FRNRAP. The CDR3 sequence: CASASDHVGGVRILNTEAFF. CDR3 DNA sequence: TGTGCTAGTGCCAGCGATCATGTAGGGGGAGTGAGAATCCTAAACACTGAAGCTTTCTTT.

This clonotype was observed a handful of times. The chain has TRBV12-3 or TRBV12-4 and TRBJ2-5; D ambiguous. The CDR3 runs to 13 residues. Deletions cut 7 bases from V and 1 base from J, with 10 bases between. CDR3 amino acids: CASTKTSQETQYF. In DNA, the CDR3 is TGTGCCAGCACGAAGACCAGCCAAGAGACCCAGTACTTC.

This clonotype was seen a few times. V usage is TRBV28 and J usage is TRBJ1-5; 7 positions match TRBD1. The V gene's germline CDR1 is MDHEN and CDR2 SYDVKM. Losses at the gene ends were 10 bases for V and 2 bases for J; bases not matched to a gene: 5. The CDR3 sequence is 13 residues long. CDR3 DNA: TGTGCCACCCGACAGGGAGGCAATCAGCCCCAGCATTTT. Amino acid sequence: CATRQGGNQPQHF. Supplemented by reference TRBV28 and TRBJ1-5, the full variable domain reads DVKVTQSSRYLVKRTGEKVFLECVQDMDHENMFWYRQDPGLGLRLIYFSYDVKMKEKGDIPEGYSVSREKKERFSLILESASTNQTSMYLCATRQGGNQPQHFGDGTRLSIL.

V and J are TRBV11-2 and TRBJ1-4; no reliable D call. This CDR3 contains 14 residues. The germline V and J ends were trimmed by 5 bases and 4 bases, with 11 bases remaining between them. Germline CDR1 reads SGHAT; CDR2 reads FQNNGV. CDR3 sequence reads: CASSRFLYNEKLFF. In nucleotides, the CDR3 is TGTGCCAGCAGCCGCTTCCTCTATAATGAAAAACTGTTTTTT.

This clonotype showed up just a few times. The chain carries TRBV28 and TRBJ1-2; possible D gene TRBD1, 5 bases. Between the trimmed V and J ends, which lost 4 bases and 3 bases, there was a span of 12 bases. Germline V CDR1 and CDR2: MDHEN, SYDVKM. The CDR3 has 14 amino acids. CDR3 coding DNA: TGTGCCAGCAGTTCCCAGGGTGGGGACTATGGCTACACCTTC. It yields the protein CASSSQGGDYGYTF.

This chain uses TRBV27 with TRBJ2-7; 8 bases align to TRBD1. V dropped 0 bases and J dropped 0; count of bases not matched to a gene: 13. The CDR3 loop spans 19 amino acids. The germline gives CDR1 MNHEY, CDR2 SMNVEV (reference sequence). CDR3 amino acids: CASSLSLSRGLHLSYEQYF. The CDR3 DNA reads TGTGCCAGCAGTTTATCTTTGAGCAGGGGGCTCCATCTCTCCTACGAGCAGTACTTC.

This chain connects TRBV5-1 to TRBJ2-1; 9 bases line up with TRBD2. The CDR3 spans 16 residues. J was trimmed by 6 bases and V by 3 bases; bases with no gene match: 10. Germline V gene data show CDR1 as SGHRS and CDR2 as YFSETQ. The CDR3 sequence is CASSSKGLATPNEQFF. The CDR3, as DNA: TGCGCCAGCAGCTCAAAGGGACTAGCTACCCCCAATGAGCAGTTCTTC. Combining the CDR3 with reference TRBV5-1 and TRBJ2-1 gives the whole variable domain KAGVTQTPRYLIKTRGQQVTLSCSPISGHRSVSWYQQTPGQGLQFLFEYFSETQRNKGNFPGRFSGRQFSNSRSEMNVSTLELGDSALYLCASSSKGLATPNEQFFGPGTRLTVL.

Only a few counts were recorded for this clonotype. The rearrangement joins TRBV12-3 or TRBV12-4 to TRBJ2-7; D gene unclear. Trimming removed 2 bases from V and 5 bases from J, with 4 bases in between. The CDR3 contains 11 residues. The CDR3 DNA reads TGTGCCAGCAGTTTACAGGACGAGCAGTACTTC. Its protein product is CASSLQDEQYF.

This clonotype occurred a few times. This chain joins TRBV20-1 and TRBJ2-5; D is perhaps TRBD1 (6 bases). CDR3 length: 14 residues. V shed 3 bases and J shed 2 bases, with 13 bases lying between them. CDR1 is DFQATT and CDR2 is SNEGSKA in the germline V gene (reference sequence). CDR3: CSASLDRAQETQYF. The DNA of the CDR3 is TGCAGTGCTAGTTTGGACAGAGCACAAGAGACCCAGTACTTC.